This T cell receptor beta chain appears in the sequencing data of a study of blood T cell repertoires in COVID-19 (dated by TCRdb to the early 2020s). For the wider study: Collaborator samples came from the United States, Italy and Spain and covered acute and convalescent phases of COVID-19. The sample metadata nearly always contained a de-identified subject ID, COVID-19 status, age in years and sex. The prospective study material was composed of cDNA or gDNA derived from T cells, B-cell-depleted T cells, or PBMCs. HLA class I and class II types, where available, came from metadata supplied by the sample provider rather than from assay-based typing. Samples came from the ongoing ImmuneRACE study (first 160 participants) plus 1,254 subjects from 6 global collaborators. The repertoires were made available in a free public database intended to serve as a resource for research on the immune response to SARS-CoV-2. The dataset comprised deeply sampled blood TCRbeta repertoires from subjects exposed to, actively infected with, or recovered from COVID-19. What the work shows at the level of the full study, not this receptor alone: The quantity of clinical and demographic metadata differed by source and by participant and was supplied without curation.

Concerning this clone itself: The specificity of this receptor is unknown. Per-base qualities were not stored, and no clone one base away is much larger.

Each collaborating institution followed its own protocols to collect whole blood in K2EDTA tubes. For TCRbeta analysis, collaborators shipped samples in one of three forms: frozen whole blood, isolated PBMCs, or DNA extracted from either of those sample types. TCRbeta CDR3 regions were amplified from genomic DNA using the immunoSEQ Assay, a bias-controlled multiplex PCR. As for the authors' bioinformatics: Nucleated cell counts per sample were estimated from amplification of reference gene primers within the assay. To quantify the absolute abundance of each unique TCRbeta CDR3 rearrangement, sequence reads were collapsed and filtered. Productive Simpson clonality was computed per sample as the square root of Simpson's diversity index over productive rearrangements. As stored in TCRdb, this immuneACCESS dataset retains in-frame rearrangements with V and J assigned. A fraction of the clones does not appear; measured against another copy, unresolved V genes explain less than half of the discrepancy, and the remainder lacks a known reason. The V and J calls and clone size come from that table; D and trimming were worked out from the DNA. For this sample the table gives roughly 150,000 clones, of which about 89% were detected only once. The ten top clones hold 2.5% to 3.5% of the sample.

Unmatched junction bases come to 7, with V trimmed by 5 bases and J by 3 bases. Reading from cysteine to phenylalanine, the CDR3 counts 15 amino acids. CDR3 DNA is the only sequence kept; it has 45 bases, read in frame from the first base. Taken from the germline V gene, the CDR1 and CDR2 loops are MNHEY and SVGAGI. The sample consisted of peripheral blood. Recombination linked TRBV6-5 to TRBJ2-4, with 7 junctional bases fitting TRBD1. This clonotype was sampled from a man in his fifties or sixties with active or convalescent COVID-19. The CDR3 region reads CASSRSTGYKNIQYF. The nucleotides read TGTGCCAGCAGTCGGTCGACAGGGTACAAAAACATTCAGTACTTC.